Following are 14 T cell receptor beta chains from one sample sequenced in a study of cytomegalovirus exposure and HLA in healthy donors. 60 Vbeta and 13 Jbeta primers were used in PCR. Profiled with immunoSEQ multiplex PCR; TCRdb holds only in-frame clones, not every one. Here the sample spans around 170,000 clones, approximately 80% being singletons. The sequenced sample consisted of PBMCs. The receptors stem from a woman between 45 and 65 years old in good health and CMV-seronegative.

This clone was picked up one time. This chain joins TRBV6-5 and TRBJ2-7, with 8 bases identical to TRBD2. J was trimmed by 0 bases and V by 2 bases; bases with no gene match: 3. Germline assignment: CDR1 MNHEY and CDR2 SVGAGI. The CDR3 totals 15 residues. CDR3 DNA: TGTGCCAGCAGTTACGAGCGGGGGCCCTCCTACGAGCAGTACTTC. Its protein product is CASSYERGPSYEQYF.

This sequence joins TRBV28 and TRBJ1-5; D perhaps matches TRBD1 (6 bases). This CDR3 spans 17 amino acids. V was shortened by 1 base and J by 0 bases, with 13 bases between the two germline ends. The germline CDR1 and CDR2 sequences are MDHEN and SYDVKM. The CDR3, as DNA: TGTGCCAGCAGTTTATTGGGCAGGGGAAATAGCAATCAGCCCCAGCATTTT. It translates to CASSLLGRGNSNQPQHF.

The rearrangement joins TRBV9 to TRBJ2-7; possibly TRBD1 for D (5 bases). CDR3 length: 15 residues. The germline V gene has CDR1 SGDLS and CDR2 YYNGEE. The V gene lost 0 bases and the J gene lost 1 base, with 11 bases spanning the gap. This CDR3 reads CASSVVPDTSYEQYF. CDR3 DNA sequence: TGTGCCAGCAGCGTAGTCCCGGACACTTCCTACGAGCAGTACTTC.

This chain connects TRBV29-1 to TRBJ1-1; D gene uncertain. Germline-derived CDR1 and CDR2 are SQVTM and ANQGSEA. The CDR3 spans 12 residues. The V and J ends lost 3 bases and 4 bases respectively, with 9 bases between them. CDR3 region: CSVDRVGTEAFF. In DNA, the CDR3 is TGCAGCGTTGATCGGGTGGGCACTGAAGCTTTCTTT.

The CDR3 region has the DNA TGTGCCAGCAGCTGGGGGGACAGCTATAGCAATCAGCCCCAGCATTTT. This gives the protein CASSWGDSYSNQPQHF. This chain uses TRBV11-2 with TRBJ1-5, with 7 nucleotides matching TRBD1. CDR3 length: 16 amino acids. J was trimmed by 0 bases and V by 4 bases; bases with no gene match: 6. Looked up from germline, CDR1 is SGHAT and CDR2 is FQNNGV.

The chain uses TRBV5-1 and TRBJ2-2; D perhaps matches TRBD1 (5 bases). This CDR3 is 15 amino acids long. Germline V CDR1 and CDR2: SGHRS, YFSETQ. Trimming removed 2 bases from V and 1 base from J, with 9 bases in between. In nucleotides, the CDR3 is TGCGCCAGCAGCTTCTTGCAGGGGAACACCGGGGAGCTGTTTTTT. It specifies CASSFLQGNTGELFF.

J is TRBJ2-7 and V is TRBV15; 7 positions agree with TRBD1. V shed 9 bases, J shed 4 bases, and the junction held 15 bases outside the gene matches. This CDR3 comprises 15 residues. From germline, CDR1 is LNHNV and CDR2 YYDKDF (reference sequence). The CDR3 DNA is TGTGCCACTCGGATAGGGGACAGCGACTTATACGAGCAGTACTTC. This sequence encodes CATRIGDSDLYEQYF.

V and J are TRBV5-1 and TRBJ2-1; 7 bases map to TRBD2. Germline values: CDR1 SGHRS, CDR2 YFSETQ. This CDR3 is built from 15 residues. After removal of 1 base from V and 5 bases from J, the junction contained 6 bases not matched to a gene. CDR3 sequence (DNA): TGCGCCAGCAGCTTGAGGGCTAGCGGACACAATGAGCAGTTCTTC. Amino acid sequence: CASSLRASGHNEQFF.

The rearrangement links TRBV9 to TRBJ1-2; TRBD1 aligns across 8 bases. This CDR3 region has 15 residues. V was pared by 4 bases and J by 2 bases, with 7 bases of the junction left unmatched. CDR1 is SGDLS, CDR2 YYNGEE, per germline. This CDR3 is CASSPTGTGNYGYTF. The CDR3, as DNA: TGTGCCAGCAGCCCAACCGGGACAGGCAACTATGGCTACACCTTC.

This clone showed up just a few times. The chain is built from TRBV6-1 and TRBJ2-5, with D tentatively TRBD2 (6 bases). Germline assignment: CDR1 MNHNS and CDR2 SASEGT. Trimming shortened V by 6 bases and J by 5 bases, and 16 bases separated the two germline ends. The CDR3 contains 14 residues. The CDR3 DNA sequence: TGTGCCAGCAGCGGAGGGGATCTTAGGGAGACCCAGTACTTC. Its protein is CASSGGDLRETQYF.

This chain links TRBV5-6 with TRBJ1-4, with D unclear. Germline CDR1 is SGHDT and CDR2 is YYEEEE. The CDR3 is 13 residues long. The germline V and J ends were trimmed by 6 bases and 7 bases, with 13 bases remaining between them. DNA for the CDR3: TGTGCCAGCAAGCGCCGCCCGGGTGAAAAACTGTTTTTT. It yields the protein CASKRRPGEKLFF.

The J gene is TRBJ1-3, the V gene TRBV30; a possible D gene is TRBD1 (6 bases). This CDR3 region has 14 residues. In germline, CDR1 is GTSNPN, CDR2 SVGIG (reference sequence). The V end lost 2 bases, the J end lost 6 bases, and 14 bases lay between the germline ends. DNA of the CDR3: TGTGCCTGGAGTCTACCGGGACATTCAAACACCATATATTTT. It is translated as CAWSLPGHSNTIYF.

The chain joins TRBV9 to TRBJ1-2, with D maybe TRBD1 (5 bases). CDR1 is SGDLS, CDR2 YYNGEE, per germline. Trimming left V 4 bases short and J 0 bases short, with 7 bases between. The CDR3 loop spans 13 amino acids. CDR3 in amino acids: CASSPRANYGYTF. The CDR3 DNA follows: TGTGCCAGCAGCCCCAGGGCTAACTATGGCTACACCTTC.

V usage is TRBV7-9 and J usage is TRBJ2-1; a weak D match, TRBD1 (5 bases). The CDR3 sequence is 15 residues long. The V gene lost 0 bases and the J gene lost 9 bases, with 15 bases spanning the gap. Germline CDR1 and CDR2: SEHNR and FQNEAQ (reference sequence). This CDR3 reads CASSLAVVRDIEQFF. CDR3 DNA sequence: TGTGCCAGCAGCTTAGCGGTTGTCAGGGATATTGAGCAGTTCTTC.